One T cell receptor (beta chain) is described in this entry. Its target is unknown. The entry originates in a study of PD-1 blockade in mismatch repair-deficient tumors. Whole-study context: All were previously treated, progressing patients with 12 mismatch repair-deficient cancer types. The study, taken as a whole, reports: Tumor-resident clones, often absent from pretreatment blood, expanded after pembrolizumab and then contracted.

The CDR3 covers 18 residues. Assay used: immunoSEQ multiplex PCR; TCRdb lists only in-frame clones, some missing. This sample has roughly 130,000 clones, with roughly 90% found just once. Mismatch repair deficiency was confirmed in all patients, by PCR or immunohistochemistry. V gene TRBV21-1 combines with J gene TRBJ2-7; the D segment call TRBD2 is taken from the table without a DNA check. TRBV21-1 is listed as a pseudogene. Sequences were derived from peripheral blood, sampled approximately 72 weeks after starting pembrolizumab. The sequence was collected from an adult with mismatch repair-deficient cancer. CDR3 sequence (DNA): TGTGCCAGCAGCAAATTTTCCGCCGGGACTAGCGGGATCTACGAGCAGTACTTC. This codes for CASSKFSAGTSGIYEQYF.